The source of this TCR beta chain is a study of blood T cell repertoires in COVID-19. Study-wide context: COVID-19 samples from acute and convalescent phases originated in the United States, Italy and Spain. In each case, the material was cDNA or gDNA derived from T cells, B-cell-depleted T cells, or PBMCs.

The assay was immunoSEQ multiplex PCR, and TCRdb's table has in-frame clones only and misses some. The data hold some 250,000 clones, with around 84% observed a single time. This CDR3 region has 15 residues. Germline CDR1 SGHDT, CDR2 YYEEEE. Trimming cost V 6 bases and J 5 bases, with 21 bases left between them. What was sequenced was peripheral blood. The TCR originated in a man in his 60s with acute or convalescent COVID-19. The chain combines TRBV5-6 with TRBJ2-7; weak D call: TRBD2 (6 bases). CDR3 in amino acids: CASTKVGQGGDEQYF. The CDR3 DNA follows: TGTGCCAGCACCAAGGTAGGGCAGGGAGGTGACGAGCAGTACTTC.